This T cell receptor (beta chain) was captured by sequencing in a study of blood T cell repertoires in COVID-19. Source study methods: Cell counts per sample came from amplifying reference gene primers. The data were produced by immunoSEQ multiplex PCR, yet TCRdb's version contains in-frame clones alone and is incomplete. The V and J calls and the clone size are those of that table, but D and trimming were determined from the DNA. This sample has about 110,000 clones, with 82% found just once. This CDR3 spans 16 amino acids. From germline, CDR1 is MNHEY and CDR2 SVGAGI. Trimming removed 0 bases from V and 4 bases from J, with 14 bases in between.

Sequences were obtained from peripheral blood. The sequence came from a man aged 70 or older with acute or convalescent COVID-19. The chain recombines TRBV6-5 with TRBJ2-3; the D gene is possibly TRBD2 (7 bases). The CDR3 loop reads CASSYSVGGRADTQYF. CDR3 DNA sequence: TGTGCCAGCAGTTACTCCGTCGGGGGGCGGGCAGATACGCAGTATTTT.